The 18 T cell receptor beta chains presented below share a single source sample, sequenced in a study of blood T cell repertoires in COVID-19 (TCRdb year 2020). Preparation of the library involved the immunoSEQ multiplex PCR assay. Entries here come from immuneACCESS through TCRdb and include only in-frame sequences with V and J called. Some clones fail to appear in such tables; in the studies checked, an unresolved V gene covers under half of the shortfall, and the cause of the remainder is unknown. This sample comprises 100,000 to 150,000 clones, around 76% of them detected only once. The top ten clonotypes cover around 6% of the sample. The sample comprised peripheral blood. The origin of the receptors is an older man with COVID-19, enrolled during active disease.

The rearrangement joins TRBV2 to TRBJ2-5; perhaps TRBD2 as D (5 bases). Trimming shortened V by 7 bases and J by 5 bases, and 17 bases separated the two germline ends. This CDR3 has 14 residues. Germline CDR1 and CDR2: SNHLY and FYNNEI. The CDR3 here is CASIRGLMGETQYF. DNA for the CDR3: TGTGCCAGCATTCGAGGGCTAATGGGGGAGACCCAGTACTTC. The full variable domain, rest sourced from reference TRBV2 and TRBJ2-5, is EPEVTQTPSHQVTQMGQEVILRCVPISNHLYFYWYRQILGQKVEFLVSFYNNEISEKSEIFDDQFSVERPDGSNFTLKIRSTKLEDSAMYFCASIRGLMGETQYFGPGTRLLVL.

This clone was recorded once. The chain joins TRBV7-2 to TRBJ1-3; 7 positions agree with TRBD1. The CDR3 loop spans 14 amino acids. Looked up from germline, CDR1 is SGHTA and CDR2 is FQGNSA. V shed 5 bases and J 1 base; nucleotides not matched to a gene: 2. Here the CDR3 reads CASSQQGSGNTIYF. CDR3 in DNA: TGTGCCAGCAGCCAACAGGGGTCTGGAAACACCATATATTTT.

The CDR3 DNA sequence: TGCAGTTTACTGGGCGTTGAAAAACTGTTTTTT. It specifies CSLLGVEKLFF. This rearrangement joins TRBV20-1 to TRBJ1-4; D unresolved. The germline V gene has CDR1 DFQATT and CDR2 SNEGSKA (reference sequence). V was clipped by 8 bases and J by 7 bases, with 11 bases between them. This CDR3 comprises 11 residues.

This chain uses TRBV18 with TRBJ2-4, with 11 nucleotides matching TRBD2. V lost 0 bases and J lost 0; bases outside the gene matches: 1. This CDR3 is built from 17 residues. The germline CDR1 and CDR2 sequences are KGHSH and LQKENI. CDR3 in amino acids: CASSPPGLAGAKNIQYF. CDR3 nucleotides: TGTGCCAGCTCACCACCCGGACTAGCGGGAGCCAAAAACATTCAGTACTTC.

Here the CDR3 reads CASSPRLAGGDYKYEQYF. CDR3 in DNA: TGTGCCAGCAGCCCCCGGCTAGCGGGAGGCGACTACAAGTACGAGCAGTACTTC. The chain is built from TRBV3-1 (or the pseudogene TRBV3-2) and TRBJ2-7; 11 nucleotides agree with TRBD2. Germline V gene lookup returns CDR1 LGHDT and CDR2 YNNKEL (reference sequence). This CDR3 contains 18 residues. V dropped 4 bases and J dropped 4; count of bases not matched to a gene: 15.

The genes are TRBV20-1 and TRBJ2-1; possibly TRBD1 for D (6 bases). The CDR3 is 11 residues long. From germline, CDR1 is DFQATT and CDR2 SNEGSKA (reference sequence). Trimming cost V 5 bases and J 8 bases, with 10 bases left between them. CDR3 residues: CSAGGQYEQFF. CDR3 sequence (DNA): TGCAGTGCTGGGGGCCAATATGAGCAGTTCTTC.

This chain uses TRBV6-5 with TRBJ1-2; D is unresolved. Germline lookup yields CDR1 MNHEY and CDR2 SVGAGI. CDR3 size: 13 residues. V lost 5 bases and J 2 bases, leaving 9 bases between the germline ends. CDR3 protein: CASSRVTNYGYTF. CDR3 nucleotides: TGTGCCAGCAGTCGGGTTACGAACTATGGCTACACCTTC.

This clone has a count of ten or more. The chain carries TRBV6-5 and TRBJ1-5; D remains unclear. Between the trimmed V and J ends, which lost 8 bases and 8 bases, there was a span of 19 bases. CDR1 is MNHEY, CDR2 SVGAGI, per germline. The CDR3 loop spans 14 amino acids. The CDR3 bases are TGTGCCAGCGGTTCGGGATCGGGTCAAGAGCCCCAGCATTTT. It codes for CASGSGSGQEPQHF.

The chain carries TRBV5-1 and TRBJ2-1; weak D call: TRBD1 (6 bases). This CDR3 is built from 16 residues. V was pared by 0 bases and J by 4 bases, with 14 bases between. The germline gives CDR1 SGHRS, CDR2 YFSETQ. The CDR3 loop reads CASSLEGPGEYNEQFF. The CDR3 nucleotides are TGCGCCAGCAGCTTGGAAGGCCCAGGGGAATACAATGAGCAGTTCTTC.

The chain carries TRBV9 and TRBJ1-6; TRBD1 matches at 7 bases. CDR1 is SGDLS, CDR2 YYNGEE, per germline. V was pared by 1 base and J by 7 bases, with 2 bases of the junction left unmatched. This CDR3 has 14 residues. The CDR3 coding sequence is TGTGCCAGCAGCGTAACAGGGGAGAATTCACCCCTCCACTTT. Translated, it gives CASSVTGENSPLHF.

J is TRBJ1-5 and V is TRBV30, with D hard to call. V lost 3 bases and J 3 bases, leaving 12 bases between the germline ends. This CDR3 spans 14 amino acids. Germline CDR1 reads GTSNPN; CDR2 reads SVGIG (reference sequence). CDR3 DNA sequence: TGTGCCTGGAGACGAGGCGGAACCAATCAGCCCCAGCATTTT. Translation: CAWRRGGTNQPQHF.

There are a few counts of this clone. The CDR3 DNA reads TGTGCCAGCAGTTCACATGGGACAGGCAACAATGAGCAGTTCTTC. Its translation: CASSSHGTGNNEQFF. The V call is TRBV28, the J call TRBJ2-1, with 8 bases lining up with TRBD1. The CDR3 length is 15 residues. CDR1 is MDHEN and CDR2 is SYDVKM in the germline V gene. Trimming cost V 4 bases and J 5 bases; bases outside gene matches: 7.

This clone was picked up a small number of times. The chain couples TRBV2 to TRBJ1-5; TRBD1 is a possible D gene (6 bases). Germline CDR1 and CDR2: SNHLY and FYNNEI. Trimming shortened V by 1 base and J by 2 bases, and 6 bases separated the two germline ends. This CDR3 has 14 residues. CDR3 residues: CASSEGGRNQPQHF. In DNA, the CDR3 is TGTGCCAGCAGTGAAGGGGGGCGCAATCAGCCCCAGCATTTT.

This clone occurred many times. This rearrangement joins TRBV29-1 to TRBJ2-7; TRBD1 matches at 7 bases. The CDR3 runs to 14 residues. V was clipped by 5 bases and J by 1 base; unmatched bases: 8. CDR1 and CDR2 from the germline V gene are SQVTM and ANQGSEA. The CDR3 protein is CSVMGTVSSYEQYF. CDR3 in DNA: TGCAGCGTTATGGGGACAGTGTCATCCTACGAGCAGTACTTC.

The chain carries TRBV11-2 and TRBJ1-2, with 11 nucleotides matching TRBD1. This CDR3 is built from 13 residues. Losses at the gene ends were 6 bases for V and 7 bases for J; bases not matched to a gene: 4. Germline CDR1 is SGHAT and CDR2 is FQNNGV. The CDR3 bases are TGTGCCAGCAGTCAGGACAGGGGGCTTGGCTACACCTTC. Amino acids: CASSQDRGLGYTF.

The chain joins TRBV5-1 to TRBJ2-4; D is perhaps TRBD1 (5 bases). The CDR3 has 12 residues. With 1 base removed from V and 6 bases from J, the gap between germline ends came to 5 bases. Germline V CDR1 and CDR2: SGHRS, YFSETQ. CDR3 nucleotides: TGCGCCAGCAGCTTGACAGGAAACATTCAGTACTTC. It specifies CASSLTGNIQYF. Complete variable domain (other parts from reference TRBV5-1 and TRBJ2-4): KAGVTQTPRYLIKTRGQQVTLSCSPISGHRSVSWYQQTPGQGLQFLFEYFSETQRNKGNFPGRFSGRQFSNSRSEMNVSTLELGDSALYLCASSLTGNIQYFGAGTRLSVL.

This clone turned up a few times. The chain carries TRBV10-1 and TRBJ2-1, with 7 bases aligning to TRBD1. Trimming took 6 bases from V and 4 from J; bases not matched to a gene: 3. This CDR3 is 13 amino acids long. CDR1 is WNHNN, CDR2 SYGVQD, per germline (reference sequence). The CDR3 sequence is CASRGGRYNEQFF. CDR3 coding DNA: TGCGCCAGCAGAGGGGGCCGATACAATGAGCAGTTCTTC.

This clone has only a few counts. The chain is built from TRBV4-2 and TRBJ1-1; a possible D gene is TRBD1 (5 bases). This CDR3 has 14 residues. V was trimmed by 1 base and J by 0 bases, leaving 6 bases between them. Looked up from germline, CDR1 is LGHNA and CDR2 is YNFKEQ. This chain's CDR3 is CASSQAGMNTEAFF. The CDR3, as DNA: TGTGCCAGCAGCCAAGCAGGGATGAACACTGAAGCTTTCTTT.